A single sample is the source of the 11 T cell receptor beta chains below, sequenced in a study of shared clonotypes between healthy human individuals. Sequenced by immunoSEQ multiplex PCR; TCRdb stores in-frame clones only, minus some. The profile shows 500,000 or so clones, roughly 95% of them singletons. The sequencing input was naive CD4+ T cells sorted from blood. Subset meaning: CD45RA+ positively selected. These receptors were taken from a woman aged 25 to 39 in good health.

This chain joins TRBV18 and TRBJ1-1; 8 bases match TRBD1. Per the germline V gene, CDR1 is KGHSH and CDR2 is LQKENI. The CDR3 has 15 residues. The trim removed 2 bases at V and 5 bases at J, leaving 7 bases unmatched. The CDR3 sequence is CASSPGQGAGTEAFF. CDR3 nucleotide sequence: TGTGCCAGCTCACCAGGGCAGGGGGCCGGAACTGAAGCTTTCTTT.

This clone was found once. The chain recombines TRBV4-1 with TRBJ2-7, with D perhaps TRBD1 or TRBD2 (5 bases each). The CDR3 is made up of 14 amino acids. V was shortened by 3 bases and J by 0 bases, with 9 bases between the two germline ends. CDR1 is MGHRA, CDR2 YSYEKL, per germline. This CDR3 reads CASSHPGTSYEQYF. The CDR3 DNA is TGCGCCAGCAGCCACCCCGGGACCTCCTACGAGCAGTACTTC.

The CDR3 DNA reads as TGTGCCAGTAGTCGGGTTCTCCTGAACACTGAAGCTTTCTTT. Its translation: CASSRVLLNTEAFF. V usage is TRBV19 and J usage is TRBJ1-1; D is unclear. Germline lookup yields CDR1 LNHDA and CDR2 SQIVND (reference sequence). There are 14 residues in the CDR3. With 5 bases removed from V and 0 bases from J, the gap between germline ends came to 10 bases.

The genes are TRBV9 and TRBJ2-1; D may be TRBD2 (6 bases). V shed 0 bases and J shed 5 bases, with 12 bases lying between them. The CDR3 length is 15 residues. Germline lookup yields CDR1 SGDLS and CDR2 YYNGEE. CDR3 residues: CASSVVGGIHNEQFF. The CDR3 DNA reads TGTGCCAGCAGCGTAGTCGGAGGGATACACAATGAGCAGTTCTTC. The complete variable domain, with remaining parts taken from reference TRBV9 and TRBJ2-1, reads DSGVTQTPKHLITATGQRVTLRCSPRSGDLSVYWYQQSLDQGLQFLIQYYNGEERAKGNILERFSAQQFPDLHSELNLSSLELGDSALYFCASSVVGGIHNEQFFGPGTRLTVL.

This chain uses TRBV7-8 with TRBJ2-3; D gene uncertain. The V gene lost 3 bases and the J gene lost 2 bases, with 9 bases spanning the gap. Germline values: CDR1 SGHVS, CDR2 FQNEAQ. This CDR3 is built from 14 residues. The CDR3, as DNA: TGTGCCAGCAGCTTCAGCGAGAACACAGATACGCAGTATTTT. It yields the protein CASSFSENTDTQYF.

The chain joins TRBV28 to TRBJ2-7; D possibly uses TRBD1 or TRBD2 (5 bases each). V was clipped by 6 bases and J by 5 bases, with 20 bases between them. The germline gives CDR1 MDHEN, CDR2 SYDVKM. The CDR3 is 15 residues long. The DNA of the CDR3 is TGTGCCAGCAGAAACGGGGCAGGGATTCGTGACGAGCAGTACTTC. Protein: CASRNGAGIRDEQYF.

The DNA for the CDR3 is TGTGCCAGCAGTTCCGGCGGGGGTCCTACGGGGGAGCAGTACTTC. It encodes CASSSGGGPTGEQYF. The chain is built from TRBV28 and TRBJ2-7, with 7 bases matching TRBD2. Germline assignment: CDR1 MDHEN and CDR2 SYDVKM. The CDR3 runs 15 residues. With 4 bases clipped from V and 7 bases from J, the junction kept 13 bases outside the gene matches.

CDR3 protein: CASSGGGFRTEAFF. CDR3 sequence (DNA): TGTGCCAGCAGCGGGGGAGGGTTTAGGACTGAAGCTTTCTTT. V usage is TRBV5-4 and J usage is TRBJ1-1, with a weak D call TRBD1 (5 bases). Germline loops: CDR1 SGHNT, CDR2 YYREEE (reference sequence). The CDR3 consists of 14 residues. V lost 4 bases, J lost 5 bases, and 15 bases lay in between. The full variable domain, its missing parts supplied by reference TRBV5-4 and TRBJ1-1, is ETGVTQSPTHLIKTRGQQVTLRCSSQSGHNTVSWYQQALGQGPQFIFQYYREEENGRGNFPPRFSGLQFPNYSSELNVNALELDDSALYLCASSGGGFRTEAFFGQGTRLTVV.

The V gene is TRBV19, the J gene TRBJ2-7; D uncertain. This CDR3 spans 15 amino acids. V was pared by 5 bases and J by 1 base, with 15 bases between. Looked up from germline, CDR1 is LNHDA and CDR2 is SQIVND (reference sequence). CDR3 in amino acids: CASSPPLGESYEQYF. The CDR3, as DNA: TGTGCCAGTAGTCCCCCCTTGGGCGAATCCTACGAGCAGTACTTC.

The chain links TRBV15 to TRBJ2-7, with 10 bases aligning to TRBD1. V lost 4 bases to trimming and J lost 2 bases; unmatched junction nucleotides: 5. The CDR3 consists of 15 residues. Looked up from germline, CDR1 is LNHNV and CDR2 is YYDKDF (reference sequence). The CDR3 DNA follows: TGTGCCACCAGCACAGACAGGGGGCGAACCTACGAGCAGTACTTC. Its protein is CATSTDRGRTYEQYF.

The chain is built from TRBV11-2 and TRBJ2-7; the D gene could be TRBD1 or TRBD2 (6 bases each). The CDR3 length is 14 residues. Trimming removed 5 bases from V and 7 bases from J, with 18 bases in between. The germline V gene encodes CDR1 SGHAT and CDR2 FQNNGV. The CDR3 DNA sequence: TGTGCCAGCAGCCGCGGGACACCTAGTGTGGAGCAGTACTTC. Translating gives CASSRGTPSVEQYF.